Included here is one T cell receptor beta chain sequence, with context. Antigen specificity is unknown. The data were taken from a study of T cell responses to AZD1222 COVID-19 vaccine. General observations from the study: Donors, mostly white British, included more females; clonal diversity was possibly underestimated. Close to half of all spike-specific TCRs reportedly target regions of the variants that are unmutated.

Clones were sequenced by immunoSEQ multiplex PCR, and TCRdb holds only the in-frame ones, with some missing. The sample consists of about 92,000 clones, roughly nine tenths of them appearing once. The sequencing here drew on peripheral blood, taken on day 0 of AZD1222 vaccination. The receptor was isolated from an adult in good health.

DNA of the CDR3: TGTGCCAGCAGCAAGGCAGGCGGTGCCGTCACCGGGGAGCTGTTTTTT. Translated: CASSKAGGAVTGELFF. The chain joins TRBV7-3 to TRBJ2-2; D not certain. Germline CDR1 is SGHTA and CDR2 is FQGTGA. CDR3 length: 16 amino acids. Trimming left V 5 bases short and J 4 bases short, with 17 bases between. The full variable domain, its missing parts supplied by reference TRBV7-3 and TRBJ2-2, is GAGVSQTPSNKVTEKGKYVELRCDPISGHTALYWYRQSLGQGPEFLIYFQGTGAADDSGLPNDRFFAVRPEGSVSTLKIQRTERGDSAVYLCASSKAGGAVTGELFFGEGSRLTVL.